A selection of T cell receptor beta chains follows, all from one sample in a study of T cells in Graves' hyperthyroidism and ophthalmopathy. TCRdb analysed the multiplex PCR reads with MiXCR anew, one entry per CDR3 protein. The sample includes 600,000 to 700,000 distinct CDR3 sequences, over 12% of them seen just once. Sequencing was done on a sample of blood. The receptors derive from a woman between 40 and 50 years old with Graves' ophthalmopathy. CDR3s include the opening cysteine and the closing phenylalanine or tryptophan. Fields, in order: CDR3 length, V gene, J gene, D gene, clone size, CDR3 DNA, CDR3 protein. The D gene is left open where the match is weak. Expanded clones are given a class, and other clones once, few, many or no size at all.

length: 11; V: TRBV28; J: TRBJ2-7; D: -; size: many; DNA: TGTGCCAGCAGTTTAAAAATCCAGCAGTACTTC; CDR3: CASSLKIQQYF
length: 13; V: TRBV6-1; J: TRBJ1-1; D: TRBD1; size: many; DNA: TGTGCCAGCACGGACAGGGTGCTCACTGAAGCTTTCTTT; CDR3: CASTDRVLTEAFF
length: 15; V: TRBV6-2/TRBV6-3; J: TRBJ2-2; D: TRBD2; size: many; DNA: TGTGCCAGCAGTTATCCGGGACTACCTACCGGGGAGCTGTTTTTT; CDR3: CASSYPGLPTGELFF
length: 18; V: TRBV6-2/TRBV6-3; J: TRBJ2-2; D: -; size: few; DNA: TGTGCCAGCAGTTACCACCAACTCGTCAGCGCGAACACCGGGGAGCTGTTTTTT; CDR3: CASSYHQLVSANTGELFF
length: 11; V: TRBV28; J: TRBJ1-2; D: -; size: many; DNA: TGTGCCAGTTACCCAGGGGCCGGCTACACCTTC; CDR3: CASYPGAGYTF
length: 15; V: TRBV5-1; J: TRBJ1-2; D: -; size: many; DNA: TGCGCCAGCAGCTCCACCAACCAGGCCCTTGGGGGCTACACCTTC; CDR3: CASSSTNQALGGYTF
length: 17; V: TRBV28; J: TRBJ2-2; D: -; size: -; DNA: TGTGCCAGCAGCCCTAACCCGGGACGTCAGAACACCGGGGAGCTGTTTTTT; CDR3: CASSPNPGRQNTGELFF
length: 14; V: TRBV27; J: TRBJ2-7; D: -; size: many; DNA: TGTGCCAGCAGTTTCGAGCGGCAGTCCTACGAGCAGTACTTC; CDR3: CASSFERQSYEQYF
length: 13; V: TRBV29-1; J: TRBJ2-5; D: TRBD2; size: many; DNA: TGCAGCGTTGACGGCGGGAGGGCAGAGACCCAGTACTTC; CDR3: CSVDGGRAETQYF
length: 13; V: TRBV20-1; J: TRBJ2-7; D: TRBD2; size: many; DNA: TGCAGTGCTATTGGGATAGCGGGAGTTGAGCAGTACTTC; CDR3: CSAIGIAGVEQYF
length: 14; V: TRBV6-2/TRBV6-3; J: TRBJ1-2; D: -; size: few; DNA: TGTGCCAGCAGTCCAAGCGGACAGTCTGGGGGCTACACCTTC; CDR3: CASSPSGQSGGYTF
length: 16; V: TRBV12-3/TRBV12-4; J: TRBJ1-5; D: TRBD1; size: many; DNA: TGTGCCAGCAGTGCTTTCGACAGGGGGCACAATCAGCCCCAGCATTTT; CDR3: CASSAFDRGHNQPQHF
length: 15; V: TRBV2; J: TRBJ1-5; D: -; size: few; DNA: TGTGCCAGCAGTGAGGGTGGGGGAGGGATCAAACCCCAGCATTTT; CDR3: CASSEGGGGIKPQHF
length: 13; V: TRBV20-1; J: TRBJ2-1; D: TRBD2; size: few; DNA: TGCAGTGCTAGAGACCCGGGACTAGCGGAGCAGTTCTTC; CDR3: CSARDPGLAEQFF
length: 15; V: TRBV6-1; J: TRBJ2-7; D: -; size: -; DNA: TGTGCCAGCAGGCGTGGCCGGGACGGTGCCTACGAGCAGTACTTC; CDR3: CASRRGRDGAYEQYF
length: 13; V: TRBV2; J: TRBJ1-1; D: -; size: -; DNA: TGTGCCAGCAGCGCAGGGGAGGGCACTGAAGCTTTCTTT; CDR3: CASSAGEGTEAFF
length: 14; V: TRBV7-2; J: TRBJ2-7; D: -; size: many; DNA: TGTGCCAGCAGCTTAGGAAGCCTCTCCTACGAGCAGTACTTC; CDR3: CASSLGSLSYEQYF
length: 16; V: TRBV7-7; J: TRBJ2-2; D: TRBD2; size: -; DNA: TGTGCTAGCAGCAGGCCCGGGGGGACTTACACCGGGGAGCTGTTTTTT; CDR3: CASSRPGGTYTGELFF
length: 14; V: TRBV27; J: TRBJ1-2; D: TRBD1; size: many; DNA: TGTGCCAGCAGTTTATGGGACAGCGGGGATGGCTACACCTTC; CDR3: CASSLWDSGDGYTF
length: 18; V: TRBV6-4; J: TRBJ1-1; D: -; size: many; DNA: TGTGCCAGCAGTCCTTGGGGGTCGTACCAACACGAGAACACTGAAGCTTTCTTT; CDR3: CASSPWGSYQHENTEAFF
length: 16; V: TRBV19; J: TRBJ2-2; D: TRBD1; size: -; DNA: TGTGCCAGTAGATCTATGGGGACAGCGAACACCGGGGAGCTGTTTTTT; CDR3: CASRSMGTANTGELFF
length: 13; V: TRBV28; J: TRBJ2-5; D: -; size: many; DNA: TGTGCCAGCAGTTCCTACAGGGAAGAGACCCAGTACTTC; CDR3: CASSSYREETQYF
length: 13; V: TRBV25-1; J: TRBJ2-7; D: -; size: many; DNA: TGTGCCAGCAGTGGCGGAGGGACCTACGAGCAGTACTTC; CDR3: CASSGGGTYEQYF
length: 13; V: TRBV20-1; J: TRBJ2-7; D: TRBD1; size: -; DNA: TGCAGTGCTCCCAAGGGACAGTCCTACGAGCAGTACTTC; CDR3: CSAPKGQSYEQYF
length: 14; V: TRBV7-2; J: TRBJ1-5; D: -; size: -; DNA: TGTGCCAGCAGCCCCCGGGACTTCAATCAGCCCCAGCATTTT; CDR3: CASSPRDFNQPQHF
length: 13; V: TRBV29-1; J: TRBJ1-2; D: TRBD1; size: many; DNA: TGCAGCGTGGGCCAGGGGGGCGAGTATGGCTACACCTTC; CDR3: CSVGQGGEYGYTF
length: 17; V: TRBV6-2/TRBV6-3; J: TRBJ2-5; D: -; size: many; DNA: TGTGCCAGCAGTTACGGACAAGGGCCTCCTGCAGGAGAGACCCAGTACTTC; CDR3: CASSYGQGPPAGETQYF
length: 12; V: TRBV5-1; J: TRBJ2-7; D: -; size: many; DNA: TGCGCCAGCAGCGGGGGACATTACGAGCAGTACTTC; CDR3: CASSGGHYEQYF
length: 15; V: TRBV30; J: TRBJ1-1; D: TRBD1; size: few; DNA: TGTGCCTGGAGTGTAGGGGACAGTAAGGGGGGGAAAGCTTTCTTT; CDR3: CAWSVGDSKGGKAFF
length: 13; V: TRBV5-1; J: TRBJ2-7; D: -; size: once; DNA: TGCGCCAGCAGCTTTTCCCTCGGAAGGGAGCAGTACTTC; CDR3: CASSFSLGREQYF
length: 13; V: TRBV19; J: TRBJ1-2; D: -; size: many; DNA: TGTGCCAGTAGTACCGGCCGTTCCGTTTTCTACACCTTC; CDR3: CASSTGRSVFYTF
length: 14; V: TRBV28; J: TRBJ1-5; D: -; size: many; DNA: TGTGCCAGCAGACCCCACGGGAGCAATCAGCCCCAGCATTTT; CDR3: CASRPHGSNQPQHF